The following is a TCR beta chain sequence with its context. The data are from a study of blood T cell repertoires in COVID-19. The CDR3 spans 15 residues. The ends lost 4 bases at V and 0 bases at J; junction bases unmatched: 4. Per germline, CDR1 SGHRS and CDR2 YFSETQ. Sequencing used immunoSEQ multiplex PCR; TCRdb keeps in-frame clones, though not all of them. The table lists 360,000 or so clones, roughly four fifths of them singletons, with approximately 5% in the top ten. This sequence was found in a woman in her forties or fifties who had recovered from COVID-19. The source material was PBMCs or T cells enriched from blood (not recorded which). This chain links TRBV5-1 with TRBJ2-7; TRBD1 aligns across 10 bases. For the CDR3, the DNA is TGCGCCAGCAGCCACGGACAGGGGGTCTCCTACGAGCAGTACTTC. The encoded protein is CASSHGQGVSYEQYF.